Reported below is one T cell receptor (beta chain). Its cognate antigen is unknown. Per the germline V gene, CDR1 is SGHRS and CDR2 is YFSETQ. CDR3 length: 15 amino acids. V lost 4 bases to trimming and J lost 5 bases; unmatched junction nucleotides: 11. This specimen belongs to a study of cytomegalovirus exposure and HLA in healthy donors. Study overall: Among the roughly 430 genotyped donors, just over 80% were placed in the Caucasian-associated ancestry cluster.

Study-level results: In a later analysis, at a false discovery rate of 0.05, 17,000 or so TCR beta sequences were associated with HLA alleles.

Researchers ran the PCR with 60 Vbeta and 13 Jbeta primers. Sequenced by immunoSEQ multiplex PCR; TCRdb stores in-frame clones only, minus some. The table lists about 180,000 clones, roughly 79% of them singletons. The chain couples TRBV5-1 to TRBJ2-5, with TRBD1 identical over 7 bases. The clonotype originates from a man aged 30 to 45 in good health and CMV-seronegative. The sample consisted of PBMCs. CDR3 loop: CASSIVTGVRETQYF. The CDR3 DNA reads as TGCGCCAGCAGCATCGTCACAGGGGTACGGGAGACCCAGTACTTC.